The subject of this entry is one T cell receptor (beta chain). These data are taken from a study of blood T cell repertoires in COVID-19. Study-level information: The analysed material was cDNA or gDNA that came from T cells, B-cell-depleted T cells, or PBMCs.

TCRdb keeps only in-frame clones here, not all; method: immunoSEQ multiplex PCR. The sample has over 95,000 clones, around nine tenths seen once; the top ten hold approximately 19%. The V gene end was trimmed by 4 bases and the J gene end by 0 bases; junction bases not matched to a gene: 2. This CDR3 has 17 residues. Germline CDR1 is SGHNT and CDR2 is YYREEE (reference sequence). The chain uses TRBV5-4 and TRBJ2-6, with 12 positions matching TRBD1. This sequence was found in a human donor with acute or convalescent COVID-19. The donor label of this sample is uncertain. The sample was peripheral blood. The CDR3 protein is CASSGTGGSSGANVLTF. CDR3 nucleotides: TGTGCCAGCAGCGGGACAGGGGGCAGCTCTGGGGCCAACGTCCTGACTTTC.